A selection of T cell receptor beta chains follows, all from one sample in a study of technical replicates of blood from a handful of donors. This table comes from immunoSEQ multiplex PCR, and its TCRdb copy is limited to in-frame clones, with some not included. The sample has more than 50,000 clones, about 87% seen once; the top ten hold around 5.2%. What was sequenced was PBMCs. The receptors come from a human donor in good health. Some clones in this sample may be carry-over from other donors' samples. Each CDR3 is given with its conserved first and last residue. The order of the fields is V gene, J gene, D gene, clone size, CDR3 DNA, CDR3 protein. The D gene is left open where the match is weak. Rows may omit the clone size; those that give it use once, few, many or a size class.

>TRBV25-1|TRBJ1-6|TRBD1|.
TGTGCCAGCAGTGCCCGGGACAGGGGATATAATTCACCCCTCCACTTT
CASSARDRGYNSPLHF
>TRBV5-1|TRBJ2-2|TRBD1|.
TGCGCCAGCAGCCAAAGGACAGGGGGTGAGGTAGCCGCCGGGGAGCTGTTTTTT
CASSQRTGGEVAAGELFF
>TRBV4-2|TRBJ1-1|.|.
TGTGCCAGCAGCCAAGTAGGCAGGGGCCCCTTGAACACTGAAGCTTTCTTT
CASSQVGRGPLNTEAFF
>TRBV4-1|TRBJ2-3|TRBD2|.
TGCGCCAGCAGCCGTGGACTAGCGGGAGAAAGAGGAGATACGCAGTATTTT
CASSRGLAGERGDTQYF
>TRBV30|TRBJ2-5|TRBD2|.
TGTGCCTGGAAATTAGCGGGGCAAGTTTTGACCCAGTACTTC
CAWKLAGQVLTQYF
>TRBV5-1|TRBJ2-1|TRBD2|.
TGCGCCAGCAGCTTGGCATGGAGTAGCGGGGATGAGCAGTTCTTC
CASSLAWSSGDEQFF
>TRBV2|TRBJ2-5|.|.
TGTGCCAGCAGTGCCCCGGGGGGCGGGCAAGAGACCCAGTACTTC
CASSAPGGGQETQYF
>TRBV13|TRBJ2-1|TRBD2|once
TGTGCCAGCAGCCCAGCCGGGACTAACTACAATGAGCAGTTCTTC
CASSPAGTNYNEQFF
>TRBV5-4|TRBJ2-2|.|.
TGTGCCAGCAGCTTGCTCGGTGGGGGGTCGAACACCGGGGAGCTGTTTTTT
CASSLLGGGSNTGELFF
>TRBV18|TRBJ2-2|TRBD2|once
TGTGCCAGCTCACCTGTTGGGACTAGTAAAACCGGGGAGCTGTTTTTT
CASSPVGTSKTGELFF
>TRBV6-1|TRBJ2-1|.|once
TGTGCCAGCAGTGAAGACGGCTGGGACGGGACAAGCTCCTACAATGAGCAGTTCTTC
CASSEDGWDGTSSYNEQFF
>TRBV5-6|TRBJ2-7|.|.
TGTGCCAGCAGCATGGGGGGCGGGGACGAGCAGTACTTC
CASSMGGGDEQYF
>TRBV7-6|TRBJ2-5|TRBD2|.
TGTGCCAGCAGTTACCTAGCGGGGGAGACCCAGTACTTC
CASSYLAGETQYF
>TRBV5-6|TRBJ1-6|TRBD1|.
TGTGCCAGCAGCTTTGAAACGGGAATTAGACAGGGTTCACCCCTCCACTTT
CASSFETGIRQGSPLHF
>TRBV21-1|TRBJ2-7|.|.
TGTGCCACGGGGCCTAGCGGGAGCTACGAGCAGTACTTC
CATGPSGSYEQYF
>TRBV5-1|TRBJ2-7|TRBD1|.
TGCGCCAGCAGCAAGACAGGGGGGACGGGGACCTACGAGCAGTACTTC
CASSKTGGTGTYEQYF
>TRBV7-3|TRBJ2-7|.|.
TGTGCCAGCAGCTTAACGGGGGGTGGGTTCTACGAGCAGTACTTC
CASSLTGGGFYEQYF
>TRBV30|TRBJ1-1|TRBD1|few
TGTGCCTGGCAGGACAGGGCCACTGAAGCTTTCTTT
CAWQDRATEAFF
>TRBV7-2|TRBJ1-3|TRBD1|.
TGTGCCAGCAGCCAGGGGGTGGGAAACACCATATATTTT
CASSQGVGNTIYF
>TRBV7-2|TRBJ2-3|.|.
TGTGCCAGCAGCTGGGCCGGTCTGACCCCAGATACGCAGTATTTT
CASSWAGLTPDTQYF
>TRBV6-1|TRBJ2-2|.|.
TGTGCCAGCAGGCAGACAGGAACCACCGGGGAGCTGTTTTTT
CASRQTGTTGELFF
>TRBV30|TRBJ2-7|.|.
TGTGCCTGGGGCCTGGGCACAGGGTATGGCGAGCAGTACTTC
CAWGLGTGYGEQYF
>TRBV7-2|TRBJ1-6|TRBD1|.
TGTGCCAGCAGCTTCCGGGACAGGCAACCCCTCCACTTT
CASSFRDRQPLHF
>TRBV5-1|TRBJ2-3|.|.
TGCGCCAGCAGCTTGGACCCAAGGAGGCCAGATACGCAGTATTTT
CASSLDPRRPDTQYF
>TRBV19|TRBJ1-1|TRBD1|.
TGTGCCAGTACCGAAGGGACAGCGAGTATGGCTGAAGCTTTCTTT
CASTEGTASMAEAFF
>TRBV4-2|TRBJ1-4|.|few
TGTGCCAGCAGCCCCGGAGGACCGGGCGGGGAAAAACTGTTTTTT
CASSPGGPGGEKLFF
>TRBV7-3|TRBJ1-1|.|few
TGTGCCAGCAGCGCTGAGCAGAACACTGAAGCTTTCTTT
CASSAEQNTEAFF
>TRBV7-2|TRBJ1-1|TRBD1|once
TGTGCCAGCAGCTTAAGGGGGCGTGTAACTGAAGCTTTCTTT
CASSLRGRVTEAFF
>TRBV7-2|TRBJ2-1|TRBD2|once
TGTGCCAGCAGCTTGAGCGGGGGGGCGGAGTTCTTC
CASSLSGGAEFF
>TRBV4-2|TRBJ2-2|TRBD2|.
TGTGCCAGCAGCCCTACTTCGGATAGCGGGCCCTACACCGGGGAGCTGTTTTTT
CASSPTSDSGPYTGELFF
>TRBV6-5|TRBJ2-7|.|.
TGTGCCAGCAGTCCTCCGGGGTTAACTTACGAGCAGTACTTC
CASSPPGLTYEQYF
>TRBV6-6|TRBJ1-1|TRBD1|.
TGTGCCAGCAGTTTCGGGGACAGGGAGAACACTGAAGCTTTCTTT
CASSFGDRENTEAFF
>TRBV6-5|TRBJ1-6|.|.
TGTGCCAGCGGATACAGAGATGGCTTTAATTCACCCCTCCACTTT
CASGYRDGFNSPLHF
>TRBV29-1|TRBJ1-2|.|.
TGCAGCGTTGGCACACCAGGTGGCCCCTATGGCTACACCTTC
CSVGTPGGPYGYTF
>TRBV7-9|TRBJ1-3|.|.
TGTGCCCCCGGGGGGGGTGATGAGCCTACAGAGTTT
CAPGGGDEPTEF
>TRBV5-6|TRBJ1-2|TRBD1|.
TGTGCCAGCAGCCCGGACAGGGAGGAGTCGGTCTATGGCTACACCTTC
CASSPDREESVYGYTF